This T cell receptor beta chain is drawn from a study of identical twins. General study points: Out-of-frame alpha sequences shared between twins exhibited an excess of low generation probability. The authors noted that invariant MAIT and iNKT cells could partly confound zero-insertion analyses. Less excess twin sharing appeared in beta out-of-frame sequences.

Healthy Caucasian donors formed the entire cohort. This clonotype has only a few counts. Its antigen is still unknown. MiXCR was run by TCRdb on the 5' RACE reads, yielding one entry per CDR3 protein. The sample has approximately 670,000 distinct CDR3 sequences; approximately 6.1% are singletons. This TCR was recovered from a man aged 18-30 years in good health. The sequencing input was naive T cells sorted from blood.

CDR3 region: CASGSGGRNQETQYF. The CDR3 nucleotides are TGCGCCAGCGGGTCGGGGGGGAGGAATCAAGAGACCCAGTACTTC. The chain joins TRBV5-1 to TRBJ2-5; TRBD2 agrees at 8 bases. The CDR3 totals 15 residues. With V trimmed by 7 bases and J by 2 bases, 10 bases remained unmatched. Germline loops: CDR1 SGHRS, CDR2 YFSETQ.